This T cell receptor (beta chain) was observed in a study of cytomegalovirus exposure and HLA in healthy donors. Study-wide background: There were more than 350 genotyped donors. Of these, 81% fell in the genetic ancestry cluster associated with self-reported Caucasian donors. Study findings and constraints: Exclusion as indistinguishable affected some V segments, including TRBV6-2 and TRBV6-3. Common viral pathogens seemed to be connected with several of the most significant clusters, according to a later analysis.

The PCR ran on 60 Vbeta and 13 Jbeta primers. TCRdb keeps only in-frame clones here, not all; method: immunoSEQ multiplex PCR. The sample shows about 140,000 clones, 60% to 80% of them seen only once. CDR1 and CDR2 (germline): SEHNR, FQNEAQ (reference sequence). J was trimmed by 8 bases and V by 5 bases; bases with no gene match: 11. The CDR3 runs 14 residues. A remark on this clone: Its antigen is as yet unknown.

V gene TRBV7-9 combines with J gene TRBJ1-2, with TRBD1 matching over 7 bases. This receptor was identified in a man aged 40-49 years in good health and CMV-seronegative. The specimen was PBMCs. CDR3: CASSPLSTGEGYTF. CDR3 nucleotide sequence: TGTGCCAGCAGCCCCCTTTCAACAGGGGAGGGCTACACCTTC.